These 24 T cell receptor beta chains came from one sample sequenced in a study of early T cells in non-severe SARS-CoV-2 infection (dated by TCRdb to the early 2020s). To prepare the library, 5' RACE was applied. Sequencing used a NextSeq 500. TCRdb reanalyzed the raw reads on its own, using fastp at Q25 for trimming and MiXCR for clone calling, and kept in-frame beta chains. Each CDR3 protein appears once, grouped with its most common genes and DNA. Present in this sample are under 70,000 distinct CDR3 sequences, around 10% of which were seen just once. The ten largest clonotypes hold approximately 4.2% of the sample. Material: whole blood. These TCRs come from an adult who was a healthcare worker with PCR-confirmed SARS-CoV-2 infection or an uninfected control (not recorded which).

V gene TRBV5-1 combines with J gene TRBJ2-2, with D perhaps matching TRBD1 (5 bases). V was clipped by 4 bases and J by 6 bases, with 10 bases between them. Germline CDR1 reads SGHRS; CDR2 reads YFSETQ. This CDR3 comprises 13 residues. The chain's CDR3 is CASSPRVAGELFF. In DNA form, the CDR3 reads TGCGCCAGCAGCCCCAGGGTTGCCGGGGAGCTGTTTTTT.

This clonotype appeared a few times. This rearrangement joins TRBV7-8 to TRBJ2-7; D gene unclear. The length of the CDR3 is 11 residues. Germline CDR1 reads SGHVS; CDR2 reads FQNEAQ. V was pared by 5 bases and J by 6 bases, with 8 bases between. The CDR3 DNA follows: TGTGCCAGCAGCACGCGCGGCGAGCAGTACTTC. Protein: CASSTRGEQYF. The full variable domain, completed using reference TRBV7-8 and TRBJ2-7, is GAGVSQSPRYKVAKRGQDVALRCDPISGHVSLFWYQQALGQGPEFLTYFQNEAQLDKSGLPSDRFFAERPEGSVSTLKIQRTQQEDSAVYLCASSTRGEQYFGPGTRLTVT.

V and J are TRBV27 and TRBJ2-1; unclear D gene. The CDR3 spans 15 residues. V was clipped by 3 bases and J by 0 bases, with 9 bases between them. The V gene's germline CDR1 is MNHEY and CDR2 SMNVEV (reference sequence). The CDR3 reads CASSFGVSSYNEQFF. The CDR3 DNA follows: TGTGCCAGCAGTTTTGGGGTAAGCTCCTACAATGAGCAGTTCTTC.

This clonotype showed up many times. The V call is TRBV29-1, the J call TRBJ2-7; D remains unclear. Trimming took 3 bases from V and 7 from J, leaving 16 bases between them. Germline V gene lookup returns CDR1 SQVTM and CDR2 ANQGSEA. This CDR3 is 13 amino acids long. Here the CDR3 reads CSVETWTGGEQYF. The CDR3 DNA sequence: TGCAGCGTTGAGACCTGGACCGGTGGGGAGCAGTACTTC.

A note on this clonotype: A much bigger clone sits one base away, suggesting this may be a read error. This chain uses TRBV20-1 with TRBJ2-1, with a weak D call TRBD2 (5 bases). CDR1 is DFQATT, CDR2 SNEGSKA, per germline (reference sequence). The germline V and J ends were trimmed by 1 base and 8 bases, with 24 bases remaining between them. The CDR3 sequence is 17 residues long. The CDR3 protein is CSARAFPPSRRTYEQFF. The CDR3 nucleotides read TGCAGTGCTAGAGCCTTCCCGCCTAGCAGGAGAACCTATGAGCAGTTCTTC.

This clonotype was seen a handful of times. This sequence joins TRBV4-1 and TRBJ2-7; TRBD1 aligns across 7 bases. Germline CDR1 reads MGHRA; CDR2 reads YSYEKL. V lost 3 bases, J lost 2 bases, and 4 bases stayed unmatched. The CDR3 has 14 amino acids. CDR3 DNA: TGCGCCAGCAGCCACCGGGACAGTACCTACGAGCAGTACTTC. As protein: CASSHRDSTYEQYF.

This clonotype was recorded at least ten times. This chain connects TRBV7-3 to TRBJ2-1, with 10 bases aligning to TRBD1. CDR1 is SGHTA and CDR2 is FQGTGA in the germline V gene. V was pared by 5 bases and J by 6 bases, with 7 bases of the junction left unmatched. The CDR3 extends over 15 amino acids. CDR3 protein: CASSRAGTGVNEQFF. The CDR3 coding sequence is TGTGCCAGCAGCAGAGCGGGGACAGGGGTCAATGAGCAGTTCTTC. The entire variable domain, with the rest obtained from reference TRBV7-3 and TRBJ2-1, is as follows: GAGVSQTPSNKVTEKGKYVELRCDPISGHTALYWYRQSLGQGPEFLIYFQGTGAADDSGLPNDRFFAVRPEGSVSTLKIQRTERGDSAVYLCASSRAGTGVNEQFFGPGTRLTVL.

This clonotype occurred a few times. The chain combines TRBV2 with TRBJ1-1; 9 nucleotides line up with TRBD1. Trimming removed 7 bases from V and 5 bases from J; junction bases left unmatched: 5. This CDR3 has 13 residues. CDR1 is SNHLY and CDR2 is FYNNEI in the germline V gene. The CDR3 reads CASNGQGKTEAFF. The CDR3 nucleotides read TGTGCCAGCAACGGACAGGGGAAGACTGAAGCTTTCTTT.

This clonotype was recorded a few times. The rearrangement uses TRBV20-1 and TRBJ2-1, with TRBD2 matching 11 bases. Germline CDR1 is DFQATT and CDR2 is SNEGSKA (reference sequence). The trim removed 5 bases at V and 0 bases at J, leaving 9 bases unmatched. This CDR3 comprises 17 residues. CDR3 coding DNA: TGCAGTGCTCCCACCTATAGCGGGAGGGGCTCCTACAATGAGCAGTTCTTC. Translated, it gives CSAPTYSGRGSYNEQFF.

The chain employs TRBV6-6 and TRBJ1-1; D gene unclear. Per the germline V gene, CDR1 is MNHNY and CDR2 is SVGAGI (reference sequence). V dropped 3 bases and J dropped 3 bases, with 8 bases sitting between them. The CDR3 has 13 residues. This chain's CDR3 is CASSYGLYTEAFF. CDR3 sequence (DNA): TGTGCCAGCAGTTATGGGTTATACACTGAAGCTTTCTTT.

There are many counts of this clonotype. The CDR3 DNA follows: TGCGCCAGCAGTGGGGGGAGCAATCAGCCCCAGCATTTT. Translating gives CASSGGSNQPQHF. This chain links TRBV10-2 with TRBJ1-5, with D possibly being TRBD1 (5 bases). V lost 4 bases and J 1 base, leaving 5 bases between the germline ends. From germline, CDR1 is WSHSY and CDR2 SAAADI. The CDR3 loop spans 13 amino acids.

This clonotype turned up a few times. The genes are TRBV6-6 and TRBJ1-6, with 8 positions matching TRBD1. After removal of 2 bases from V and 7 bases from J, the junction contained 4 bases not matched to a gene. The CDR3 covers 15 residues. Germline V gene sequence: CDR1 MNHNY, CDR2 SVGAGI (reference sequence). This CDR3 reads CASSYHGQGNSPLHF. CDR3 bases: TGTGCCAGCAGTTACCACGGACAGGGAAATTCACCCCTCCACTTT.

Ten or more counts support this clonotype. The CDR3 coding sequence is TGTGCCAGCAGCTTGGCCACCCGGGGGACCGGGGAGCTGTTTTTT. Its translation: CASSLATRGTGELFF. J is TRBJ2-2 and V is TRBV5-4; D might be TRBD2 (6 bases). CDR3 length: 15 residues. Trimming shortened V by 0 bases and J by 5 bases, and 11 bases separated the two germline ends. The germline V gene encodes CDR1 SGHNT and CDR2 YYREEE (reference sequence). Complete variable domain (other parts from reference TRBV5-4 and TRBJ2-2): ETGVTQSPTHLIKTRGQQVTLRCSSQSGHNTVSWYQQALGQGPQFIFQYYREEENGRGNFPPRFSGLQFPNYSSELNVNALELDDSALYLCASSLATRGTGELFFGEGSRLTVL.

This clonotype was counted at least ten times. The chain employs TRBV6-2 or TRBV6-3 and TRBJ2-5; 9 bases are a match to TRBD2. CDR1 and CDR2 from the germline V gene are MNHEY and SVGEGT. J gave up 4 bases and V 5 bases, and 5 bases lay outside the gene matches. The CDR3 is 14 amino acids. CDR3 bases: TGTGCCAGCAGTCCTTGGACTAGCGTAGAGACCCAGTACTTC. Translated, it gives CASSPWTSVETQYF.

This clonotype occurred many times. The chain employs TRBV7-9 and TRBJ1-4, with no clear D. This CDR3 has 12 amino acids. Trimming stripped 2 bases from V and 7 bases from J, with 5 bases between. CDR1 SEHNR and CDR2 FQNEAQ come from the germline V gene (reference sequence). The CDR3 DNA reads as TGTGCCAGCAGCTTACTTGGTGAAAAACTGTTTTTT. It encodes CASSLLGEKLFF.

CDR3 residues: CASSKDYTDTQYF. The CDR3 DNA sequence: TGTGCCAGCAGTAAGGACTACACAGATACGCAGTATTTT. The chain is built from TRBV6-1 and TRBJ2-3, with D maybe TRBD2 (6 bases). CDR1 MNHNS and CDR2 SASEGT come from the germline V gene. This CDR3 has 13 residues. V was pared by 5 bases and J by 2 bases, with 8 bases between.

This clonotype was counted only a few times. The chain is built from TRBV3-1 and TRBJ2-5; 7 bases line up with TRBD1. Germline lookup yields CDR1 LGHDT and CDR2 YNNKEL (reference sequence). This CDR3 spans 14 amino acids. The V segment lost 1 base and the J segment 1 base; nucleotides outside the gene matches: 0. The CDR3 sequence is CASSQGDSQETQYF. CDR3 DNA: TGTGCCAGCAGCCAAGGGGACAGCCAAGAGACCCAGTACTTC.

This clonotype was recorded at least ten times. This chain links TRBV4-1 with TRBJ2-1; possibly TRBD1 for D (6 bases). There are 12 residues in the CDR3. Trimming left V 4 bases short and J 8 bases short, with 9 bases between. Germline CDR1 and CDR2: MGHRA and YSYEKL. The CDR3 is CASSPTGHEQFF. The CDR3 nucleotides are TGCGCCAGCAGCCCAACAGGGCATGAGCAGTTCTTC.

This clonotype was seen many times. The chain combines TRBV20-1 with TRBJ2-7; 12 nucleotides match TRBD2. Trimming at V came to 0 bases and at J to 3 bases, leaving 9 bases not matched to a gene. Germline V gene sequence: CDR1 DFQATT, CDR2 SNEGSKA (reference sequence). The CDR3 contains 17 residues. CDR3 sequence (DNA): TGCAGTGCTAGAGATAGACTAGCGGGGGAGATACTCTACGAGCAGTACTTC. Translated, it gives CSARDRLAGEILYEQYF.

This clonotype appeared many times. The chain employs TRBV7-2 and TRBJ2-1; a weak D match, TRBD2 (6 bases). This CDR3 has 14 residues. Trimming removed 6 bases from V and 6 bases from J, with 15 bases in between. Germline loops: CDR1 SGHTA, CDR2 FQGNSA. The CDR3 region has the DNA TGTGCCAGCAGAGGGAGGACGGCATTCAATGAGCAGTTCTTC. Amino acids: CASRGRTAFNEQFF.

This clonotype was seen at least ten times. This chain connects TRBV4-1 to TRBJ2-5; D is uncertain. V was cut by 4 bases and J by 1 base, with 7 bases left in between. Germline CDR1 and CDR2: MGHRA and YSYEKL. The CDR3 has 13 residues. The CDR3 spells CASSLGSQETQYF. CDR3 in DNA: TGCGCCAGCAGCCTGGGTAGCCAAGAGACCCAGTACTTC.

This clonotype has a handful of counts. V is TRBV12-3 or TRBV12-4 and J is TRBJ2-7, with D possibly matching TRBD2 (5 bases). The CDR3 is 14 amino acids. Trimming took off 5 bases at V and 3 bases at J, with 14 bases between the two ends. The CDR3 loop is CASSPPGMNYEQYF. DNA of the CDR3: TGTGCCAGCAGTCCCCCCGGGATGAACTACGAGCAGTACTTC.

The DNA of the CDR3 is TGTGCCAGCAGCCGGCCGGGACAGGGTTCCTACGAGCAGTACTTC. It yields the protein CASSRPGQGSYEQYF. The V gene is TRBV5-6, the J gene TRBJ2-7; 9 bases fit TRBD1. The CDR3 extends over 15 amino acids. Germline V gene lookup returns CDR1 SGHDT and CDR2 YYEEEE. V lost 4 bases to trimming and J lost 1 base; unmatched junction nucleotides: 6.

This clonotype came up many times. The V and J genes are TRBV28 and TRBJ2-7, with D uncertain. Germline CDR1 MDHEN, CDR2 SYDVKM. V was cut by 4 bases and J by 4 bases, with 8 bases left in between. This CDR3 region has 12 residues. DNA for the CDR3: TGTGCCAGCAGTTCCGATTTGTACGAGCAGTACTTC. Its protein is CASSSDLYEQYF.